This T cell receptor beta chain was retrieved from a study of cytomegalovirus exposure and HLA in healthy donors (dated by TCRdb to between 2016 and 2019). For the wider study: An earlier analysis of some 500 of the donors reported more than 250 Gb of sequence data and around 110 million unique TCR beta sequences from about 179 million T cells. Using immunosequencing, the study profiled T cell repertoires from 550 to 750 subjects and related those repertoires to cytomegalovirus serostatus. Rather than using new phenotypic data, the later analysis identified candidate immune exposures from TCR beta sequences and from how often those sequences occurred across donors. Of the 350 to 450 genotyped donors, 81% were placed in the genetic ancestry cluster associated with self-reported Caucasian donors. All discovery cohort repertoires had been generated on a single sequencing platform. An earlier analysis of nearly 600 of the donors applied high-throughput TCR beta sequencing to assess whether each TCR beta V gene segment acted as functional or pseudogenic. Donor age, sex, ethnicity and CMV serostatus were compiled alongside the repertoire data. The number of typed donors differed by locus: about 620-640 for A, B, C, DRB1 and DQB1; 500 to 550 for DQA1; approximately 610 for DPA1; and some 430 for DPB1. In a later genetic analysis, genome-wide SNP genotypes for about 65% of the roughly 700 donors were used, and that subset was treated as a discovery cohort. Because of strong linkage in the cohort, five DR-DQ haplotypes were treated as single units for association and clustering. High-throughput TCR immunosequencing, statistical association of individual TCRs with disease status, and machine learning were combined to predict cytomegalovirus infection status. On average, roughly 250,000 unique TCR beta nucleotide sequences were sequenced per donor among several hundred genotyped donors of the cohort, with roughly 20% of those sequences being non-productive. Class I and class II HLA loci were covered by the typing at four-digit resolution. A separate validation cohort of 100 to 150 different subjects was used in addition to the approximately 700-subject first cohort. An early release that covered several hundred HLA-typed donors contained approximately 320 gigabases of sequencing data and 75 million to 100 million unique TCR sequences. A later analysis re-analyzed previously published TCR beta repertoires from 500 to 700 donors and added high-resolution HLA genotyping to study TCR occurrence patterns. The study aimed to test whether cataloging public T cell receptors could reveal signatures of past pathogen exposure. The research as a whole found: A later analysis found that TCR association rates varied across HLA loci, with DRB1 alleles showing the most associated TCRs and HLA-C alleles the fewest. A group of highly shared sequence variants was considered likely to be a technical artifact of the sequencing pipeline. Because HLA typing was unavailable for some donors at each locus, only the typed subset was used in association tests. The only immune exposure information available for the cohort was CMV serostatus. In this cohort, only TCR beta chains were sequenced, and detectable features were limited by the absence of alpha or paired-chain data. A further reported finding was that TCR beta sequences accurately predicted the HLA-A and HLA-B alleles for most subjects in the first cohort. In vitro tests confirmed that three of the cytomegalovirus-associated TCR beta chains recognize cytomegalovirus antigens. The 87-base-pair reads could not distinguish some IMGT-functional V segments, including TRBV6-2 and TRBV6-3, so those segments were excluded. Cytomegalovirus status was reported to be diagnosed by the classifier with high specificity and sensitivity in both the original and validation cohorts. Roughly uniform sequencing depth across donors was assumed in presence/absence analyses, although this assumption may not hold. Broadly in line with IMGT annotations, most TCR beta V segments showed up in productive rearrangements about 87% or about 30% of the time in an earlier analysis of 450 to 600 of the donors. In a later analysis, several top co-occurrence clusters were reported to appear linked to parvovirus B19, influenza, CMV and Epstein-Barr virus. An association between a missense DCLRE1C variant and V-gene and J-gene trimming of TCR beta chains was found in a later genetic analysis and replicated in an independent cohort. Linkage disequilibrium might explain the correlated functional status among segregating V segments, but an unknown experimental factor could not be excluded. A later analysis associated about 17,000 TCR beta sequences with specific HLA alleles at a false discovery rate of 0.05. According to a later genetic analysis, donors in an Asian-associated ancestry cluster had fewer N-insertions in productive TCRs than the approximately 690-donor mean. In the study, some 160 TCR beta chains were listed as associated with cytomegalovirus. Because counts were too low, about 18 rarely observed V segments, including chromosome 9 orphons, were excluded from the earlier analysis of several hundred of the donors. When HLA alleles, especially DR and DQ, strongly co-occurred, TCR associations were difficult to assign to individual alleles. The authors suggested that the approach could potentially be extended to other disease states and immunological phenotypes. A later analysis found that HLA-associated TCR beta chains were more clonally expanded and had lower generation probabilities than equally common non-associated chains. Most TCR sequences were observed very rarely across donors, whereas some public TCRs were present in many individuals. According to a later analysis, most CMV-associated TCR beta chains appeared to be HLA-restricted, and the HLA associations seemed to be driven largely by CMV exposure.

The cohort comprised some 700 healthy bone marrow donors. At the time of sampling, every cohort member was nominally healthy, though immune exposures that went unrecorded were likely present. The donor tested CMV seronegative and was one of the 352 seronegative cohort members. A peripheral blood sample was provided by each donor, and peripheral blood mononuclear cells were used for TCR beta sequencing. Genomic DNA was extracted from the blood cell samples with the Qiagen DNeasy Blood Extraction Kit. Library preparation employed the immunoSEQ multiplex PCR assay. The multiplex PCR relied on a mix of 60 forward primers for TCR Vbeta segments and 13 reverse primers for TCR Jbeta segments. The CDR3 region of rearranged TCR beta genes was amplified from genomic DNA with a multiplex PCR assay. The amplified TCR beta libraries were sequenced on the Illumina HiSeq System as 87-base-pair reads. Turning to the authors' computational methods: A later analysis counted about 80 million unique TCR beta chains across the 600 to 850 repertoires, and roughly 9.9 million of these chains were shared by at least two donors. Raw reads were error-corrected and collapsed into unique sequences with a nearest-neighbor algorithm that merged closely related sequences to remove PCR and sequencing errors. CDR3 sequences were aligned to IMGT reference sequences to assign V, D and J gene segments. For a sequence to be retained, a match of at least six nucleotides to both a V gene segment and a J gene segment was required. A rearrangement counted as productive if the CDR3 had no stop codons and remained in frame with V and J, and every other rearrangement counted as non-productive. Following IMGT convention, CDR3 was defined as the stretch from the second conserved V-encoded cysteine up to the conserved J-encoded phenylalanine. Sequences without an unambiguous match to a single V gene segment were excluded from the earlier analysis of approximately 560 of the donors. In an earlier analysis of approximately 500 of the donors, a V segment was called functional when productive rearrangements were above 56.7%, and segregating when the standard deviation between donors exceeded 5%. A statistical classification framework was developed to diagnose cytomegalovirus status using the catalog of TCR beta chain sequences. In a later analysis, V and J genes were assigned by comparing TCR nucleotide sequences against IMGT/GENE-DB human TR gene sequences. In a later analysis, CDR3 sequences and most-parsimonious VDJ recombination scenarios were assigned using the TCRdist pipeline. A later analysis defined each TCR beta chain by its CDR3 amino acid sequence plus V-gene family, and excluded reads lacking a unique V-gene family. A later analysis removed several hundred highly shared, low-generation-probability nucleotide sequences to deal with suspected cross-contamination and a sequencing artifact. A later analysis calculated a clonal expansion index for each public chain from normalized within-repertoire ranks of inferred template counts. A later analysis computed generation probabilities with a VDJ recombination model fitted to out-of-frame rearrangements, and checked the results against IGoR. In a later analysis, TCR-TCR, TCR-HLA and TCR-CMV co-occurrence was scored with hypergeometric tests, and a repertoire-size bias correction was applied to TCR pairs. In a later analysis, false discovery rates were estimated by permuting HLA or CMV assignments 20 times. In a later analysis, co-occurring TCRs were grouped with DBSCAN, and TCRdist sequence similarity was added when clustering was performed within HLA-allele-positive subsets. Co-occurrence clustering excluded repertoires with fewer than 30,000 or more than 120,000 public chains, plus five with anomalous nucleotide sharing. This is the immuneACCESS table as TCRdb keeps it, with only in-frame sequences that have V and J called. A part of the clones is gone; compared with another copy, unresolved V genes explain less than half, and the rest is unexplained. V and J calls and clone size are given by that table; D and trimming were obtained from the DNA. The sample data list more than 85,000 clones, and under 85% of these were observed just once. In total, the top ten clones hold roughly 6.1% of the sample.

On this clone: This clone's antigen is unknown. Base qualities are not at hand, and no much larger clone is one base apart.

The CDR3, cysteine through phenylalanine, is 17 amino acids long. Just CDR3 DNA is preserved here, 51 bases in frame from base 1. V and J lose 0 bases and 0 bases, and a span of 12 bases separates them. The germline V gene (reference sequence) provides CDR1 LNHNV and CDR2 YYDKDF. The chain is encoded by TRBV15 joined to TRBJ1-5; the D gene is perhaps TRBD1, from 6 matching bases. Sequenced sample: PBMCs. The TCR sequence derives from a young man in good health and CMV-seronegative. The DNA reads as follows: TGTGCCACCAGCAGAGATCGGGACATTTATAGCAATCAGCCCCAGCATTTT. Translated, this is CATSRDRDIYSNQPQHF.